The 30 T cell receptor beta chains presented below share a single source sample, sequenced in a study of T cell repertoires in cytomegalovirus infection. TCRdb passed the reads through MiXCR, listing each CDR3 protein once. Among under 200,000 distinct CDR3 sequences listed, roughly 9.8% were seen once. Material: PBMCs. These receptors were collected from a human donor in good health (CMV status not recorded). Some clones in this sample may be carry-over from other donors' samples.

This clonotype was counted ten times or more. The genes are TRBV7-8 and TRBJ2-7, with TRBD1 matching over 7 bases. V gave up 3 bases and J gave up 2 bases; unmatched junction bases: 4. Germline V lookup: CDR1 SGHVS, CDR2 FQNEAQ. CDR3 length: 14 amino acids. The CDR3 bases are TGTGCCAGCAGCTTTTCCCAGGGGGCCTACGAGCAGTACTTC. Protein sequence: CASSFSQGAYEQYF.

This clonotype was detected only a few times. The chain combines TRBV7-2 with TRBJ2-5; the D gene is possibly TRBD2 (5 bases). With 6 bases removed from V and 6 bases from J, the gap between germline ends came to 17 bases. The CDR3 covers 14 residues. Germline lookup yields CDR1 SGHTA and CDR2 FQGNSA. Here the CDR3 DNA reads TGTGCCAGCAGTCGCGGCAGCGGCGGTCAGACCCAGTACTTC. Protein: CASSRGSGGQTQYF.

This clonotype was found many times. The chain combines TRBV7-8 with TRBJ2-3; TRBD2 matches 13 bases. The germline CDR1 and CDR2 sequences are SGHVS and FQNEAQ. J lost 4 bases, V lost 5 bases, and 6 bases had no gene match. CDR3 size: 16 residues. The CDR3 region has the DNA TGTGCCAGCAGCACTGGACTAGCGGGAGTGTCAGATACGCAGTATTTT. Translation gives CASSTGLAGVSDTQYF.

This chain joins TRBV14 and TRBJ1-2; TRBD1 might be the D (6 bases). The CDR3 is 14 amino acids. The V gene lost 4 bases and the J gene lost 7 bases, with 16 bases spanning the gap. Germline CDR1 reads SGHDN; CDR2 reads FVKESK. The CDR3 loop is CASSPSGGAAGYTF. The CDR3 DNA sequence: TGTGCCAGCAGCCCCTCGGGGGGGGCGGCTGGCTACACCTTC.

Ten or more counts support this clonotype. The chain uses TRBV6-2 or TRBV6-3 and TRBJ1-6, with D possibly matching TRBD1 (5 bases). This CDR3 region has 14 residues. Trimming cost V 6 bases and J 13 bases, with 19 bases left between them. The germline gives CDR1 MNHEY, CDR2 SVGEGT. CDR3 loop: CASRAGTESFPLHF. The CDR3 nucleotides are TGTGCCAGCAGGGCCGGGACGGAGAGTTTCCCCCTCCACTTT.

This clonotype appeared many times. The chain is built from TRBV10-3 and TRBJ2-7; either TRBD1 or TRBD2 may supply D (6 bases each). The germline V gene has CDR1 ENHRY and CDR2 SYGVKD. V dropped 3 bases and J dropped 7 bases, with 16 bases sitting between them. This CDR3 spans 14 amino acids. DNA for the CDR3: TGTGCCATCAGTGAAATGGTCAGGGGAGGAGAGCAGTACTTC. It encodes CAISEMVRGGEQYF.

In its sample, this clonotype was seen many times. CDR3 in amino acids: CASSSRQGYNEQFF. Written as DNA, the CDR3 is TGTGCCAGCAGCTCCCGACAGGGCTACAATGAGCAGTTCTTC. The J gene is TRBJ2-1, the V gene TRBV7-9; 7 bases map to TRBD1. The CDR3 runs 14 residues. Germline V gene lookup returns CDR1 SEHNR and CDR2 FQNEAQ (reference sequence). J lost 3 bases, V lost 4 bases, and 3 bases had no gene match.

This clonotype was observed at least ten times. The chain joins TRBV7-3 to TRBJ2-3; D is ambiguous. The ends were cut back, 5 bases at V and 4 bases at J, with 10 bases in the middle. The CDR3 length is 13 residues. Germline values: CDR1 SGHTA, CDR2 FQGTGA. CDR3 DNA: TGTGCCAGCAGCCGCACGGCCCCAGATACGCAGTATTTT. It codes for CASSRTAPDTQYF.

The chain joins TRBV10-3 to TRBJ2-5, with D possibly being TRBD2 (5 bases). Germline CDR1 is ENHRY and CDR2 is SYGVKD. This CDR3 has 11 residues. Trimming removed 4 bases at V and 5 bases at J, with 5 bases between. The DNA for the CDR3 is TGTGCCATCAGTGGCGGGGAGACCCAGTACTTC. This gives the protein CAISGGETQYF.

The rearrangement links TRBV19 to TRBJ2-5; TRBD1 aligns across 7 bases. V shed 6 bases and J 9 bases; nucleotides not matched to a gene: 4. In germline, CDR1 is LNHDA, CDR2 SQIVND (reference sequence). CDR3 size: 11 residues. DNA for the CDR3: TGTGCCAGTAGGGGCCAGGGGGCCCAGTACTTC. Its protein is CASRGQGAQYF.

This clonotype has at least ten counts. The chain is built from TRBV7-2 and TRBJ1-1, with 8 bases that match TRBD1. Germline loops: CDR1 SGHTA, CDR2 FQGNSA. V trimming: 2 bases; J trimming: 4 bases; junction bases outside the gene matches: 12. The CDR3 spans 17 residues. CDR3 region: CASSLQDRGAWRTEAFF. CDR3 bases: TGTGCCAGCAGCTTACAAGACAGGGGAGCTTGGCGCACTGAAGCTTTCTTT.

This clonotype was counted ten times or more. CDR3 sequence reads: CASSPRGQGDLPGQFF. The CDR3 nucleotides are TGTGCCAGCAGCCCCAGGGGTCAGGGCGACTTGCCCGGGCAGTTCTTC. This rearrangement joins TRBV7-2 to TRBJ2-1, with a weak D call TRBD1 (6 bases). CDR1 is SGHTA, CDR2 FQGNSA, per germline. The CDR3 sequence is 16 residues long. V was trimmed by 5 bases and J by 12 bases, leaving 26 bases between them.

This chain joins TRBV7-3 and TRBJ2-2; no clear D. CDR1 and CDR2 from the germline V gene are SGHTA and FQGTGA. The V and J ends lost 5 bases and 4 bases respectively, with 11 bases between them. The CDR3 runs to 14 residues. The CDR3 DNA is TGTGCCAGCAGCCGTATTACATCCACCGGGGAGCTGTTTTTT. Translation: CASSRITSTGELFF.

This clonotype has ten or more counts. V usage is TRBV27 and J usage is TRBJ2-1; TRBD1 might be the D (5 bases). The CDR3 is made up of 13 amino acids. V was clipped by 3 bases and J by 9 bases, with 12 bases between them. The germline V gene has CDR1 MNHEY and CDR2 SMNVEV (reference sequence). CDR3 amino acids: CASSLTDLSEQFF. The CDR3 bases are TGTGCCAGCAGTTTGACAGATCTAAGTGAGCAGTTCTTC.

This clonotype was seen once. Without the conserved terminal phenylalanine or tryptophan, this CDR3 likely stems from a read error. The rearrangement links TRBV28 to TRBJ1-5, with a possible D match to TRBD1 (5 bases). Germline V gene data show CDR1 as MDHEN and CDR2 as SYDVKM. This CDR3 comprises 13 residues. Trimming removed 6 bases at V and 11 bases at J, with 17 bases between. Written as DNA, the CDR3 is TGTGCCAGCAGCCTGACAGCGATCAGGGCCCAGCATTCT. Residues: CASSLTAIRAQHS.

This clonotype appeared many times. The chain carries TRBV7-2 and TRBJ1-1, with a possible D match to TRBD1 (6 bases). The CDR3 runs 17 residues. Germline V gene lookup returns CDR1 SGHTA and CDR2 FQGNSA. V was pared by 8 bases and J by 1 base, with 23 bases between. The CDR3 region has the DNA TGTGCCAGCCGTGGGGGCCCTTTAAGAATAAGGAACACTGAAGCTTTCTTT. This codes for CASRGGPLRIRNTEAFF.

This clonotype was counted many times. The chain uses TRBV7-2 and TRBJ2-1, with D perhaps matching TRBD2 (6 bases). The CDR3 totals 14 residues. Germline values: CDR1 SGHTA, CDR2 FQGNSA. The germline V and J ends were trimmed by 6 bases and 1 base, with 10 bases remaining between them. The CDR3, as DNA: TGTGCCAGCAGAAAGACTAGATCCTACAATGAGCAGTTCTTC. Translating it yields CASRKTRSYNEQFF.

This clonotype showed up many times. The chain carries TRBV7-2 and TRBJ1-3, with no clear D. The CDR3 has 15 residues. Germline values: CDR1 SGHTA, CDR2 FQGNSA. V lost 1 base, J lost 4 bases, and 11 bases lay in between. CDR3 residues: CASSLVAAGGNTIYF. DNA for the CDR3: TGTGCCAGCAGCTTAGTGGCCGCTGGAGGAAACACCATATATTTT.

The rearrangement links TRBV7-2 to TRBJ1-5, with a possible D match to TRBD1 (5 bases). The CDR3 extends over 13 amino acids. CDR1 SGHTA and CDR2 FQGNSA come from the germline V gene. V shed 4 bases and J shed 5 bases, with 9 bases lying between them. The CDR3 loop is CASSSDSYQPQHF. CDR3 DNA sequence: TGTGCCAGCAGCTCCGACAGTTATCAGCCCCAGCATTTT.

The chain is built from TRBV7-2 and TRBJ2-1; TRBD2 aligns across 8 bases. The CDR3 runs to 16 residues. V dropped 5 bases and J dropped 6; count of bases not matched to a gene: 12. Germline V gene data show CDR1 as SGHTA and CDR2 as FQGNSA. The CDR3 bases are TGTGCCAGCAGCGAACTCGGGAGGGCCTTCTCCAATGAGCAGTTCTTC. It encodes CASSELGRAFSNEQFF.

There are a few counts of this clonotype. The rearrangement joins TRBV28 to TRBJ2-7; weak D call: TRBD2 (6 bases). The ends were cut back, 4 bases at V and 1 base at J, with 14 bases in the middle. The CDR3 length is 15 residues. Germline CDR1 is MDHEN and CDR2 is SYDVKM. The CDR3 nucleotides read TGTGCCAGCAGTTCCTATGCTAGCGCTTCCTACGAGCAGTACTTC. This translates into CASSSYASASYEQYF.

The chain joins TRBV28 to TRBJ2-2, with D perhaps TRBD1 or TRBD2 (5 bases each). Germline V gene lookup returns CDR1 MDHEN and CDR2 SYDVKM. This CDR3 comprises 15 residues. V lost 5 bases and J 3 bases, leaving 13 bases between the germline ends. CDR3: CASSDKGTYTGELFF. Written as DNA, the CDR3 is TGTGCCAGCAGTGATAAAGGGACGTACACCGGGGAGCTGTTTTTT.

CDR3 region: CASGGRGKETYEQYF. CDR3 nucleotide sequence: TGTGCCAGCGGTGGCAGGGGAAAAGAAACCTACGAGCAGTACTTC. The rearrangement uses TRBV28 and TRBJ2-7; D might be TRBD1 (6 bases). Trimming took 8 bases from V and 2 from J, leaving 19 bases between them. The CDR3 is 15 amino acids. The germline V gene has CDR1 MDHEN and CDR2 SYDVKM.

This clonotype was observed a few times. This chain uses TRBV7-9 with TRBJ2-5; D unresolved. There are 12 residues in the CDR3. V was trimmed by 4 bases and J by 9 bases, leaving 12 bases between them. Germline values: CDR1 SEHNR, CDR2 FQNEAQ (reference sequence). The CDR3 here is CASSSSPLAQYF. The CDR3 DNA reads as TGTGCCAGCAGCTCGTCCCCCCTGGCCCAGTACTTC.

The chain employs TRBV20-1 and TRBJ2-5; D gene uncertain. CDR1 DFQATT and CDR2 SNEGSKA come from the germline V gene (reference sequence). The CDR3 extends over 14 amino acids. V lost 5 bases and J 5 bases, leaving 18 bases between the germline ends. The DNA for the CDR3 is TGCAGTGCTTACCGTGAAGGGTTCTCGGAGACCCAGTACTTC. This codes for CSAYREGFSETQYF.

This clonotype was counted ten times or more. This rearrangement joins TRBV7-8 to TRBJ1-5, with D possibly TRBD1 on 6 matching bases. Germline CDR1 reads SGHVS; CDR2 reads FQNEAQ. Trimming removed 5 bases at V and 2 bases at J, with 16 bases between. CDR3 length: 16 residues. CDR3 DNA: TGTGCCAGCAGCCCCGGGGGGCAGGGAGGCAATCAGCCCCAGCATTTT. This encodes CASSPGGQGGNQPQHF.

The J gene is TRBJ2-2, the V gene TRBV24-1; D is unclear. Germline lookup yields CDR1 KGHDR and CDR2 SFDVKD. V dropped 6 bases and J dropped 4 bases, with 2 bases sitting between them. The CDR3 length is 11 residues. The CDR3 DNA is TGTGCCACCAGTCGCACCGGGGAGCTGTTTTTT. Translated, it gives CATSRTGELFF.

This clonotype has ten or more counts. This chain links TRBV19 with TRBJ2-2, with 13 bases matching TRBD2. The CDR3 is 16 residues long. Germline CDR1 and CDR2: LNHDA and SQIVND (reference sequence). The trim removed 7 bases at V and 5 bases at J, leaving 7 bases unmatched. CDR3 region: CASTQGLAGVTGELFF. In DNA, the CDR3 is TGTGCCAGTACCCAAGGACTAGCGGGAGTTACCGGGGAGCTGTTTTTT.

The chain employs TRBV6-1 and TRBJ2-1; 14 bases are a match to TRBD2. The CDR3 is made up of 16 amino acids. Germline assignment: CDR1 MNHNS and CDR2 SASEGT. Trimming cost V 6 bases and J 6 bases; bases outside gene matches: 7. Here the CDR3 reads CASRNLGLAGVNEQFF. As DNA, the CDR3 is TGTGCCAGCAGGAACCTGGGACTAGCGGGGGTCAATGAGCAGTTCTTC.

The gene calls are TRBV19 and TRBJ2-7, with a tentative D call TRBD1 (5 bases). Germline assignment: CDR1 LNHDA and CDR2 SQIVND (reference sequence). There are 14 residues in the CDR3. Trimming removed 5 bases from V and 0 bases from J, with 11 bases in between. The CDR3 DNA is TGTGCCAGTAGTGAACAGGCGCCCTCCTACGAGCAGTACTTC. It encodes CASSEQAPSYEQYF. Filled out from reference TRBV19 and TRBJ2-7, the complete variable domain reads DGGITQSPKYLFRKEGQNVTLSCEQNLNHDAMYWYRQDPGQGLRLIYYSQIVNDFQKGDIAEGYSVSREKKESFPLTVTSAQKNPTAFYLCASSEQAPSYEQYFGPGTRLTVT.